The T cell receptor (beta chain) under discussion was sequenced for a study of blood T cell repertoires in COVID-19 (dated by TCRdb to the early 2020s). The study in broad terms: Collaborator samples came from the United States, Italy and Spain and covered acute and convalescent phases of COVID-19. The prospective study material was composed of cDNA or gDNA derived from T cells, B-cell-depleted T cells, or PBMCs. Subjects who had been exposed to COVID-19, were actively infected with it, or had recovered from it provided the deeply sampled blood TCRbeta repertoires that made up the dataset. The repertoires were made available in a free public database intended to serve as a resource for research on the immune response to SARS-CoV-2. Samples came from the ongoing ImmuneRACE study (first 160 participants) plus 1,254 subjects from 6 global collaborators. Sample metadata almost always included a de-identified subject ID, COVID-19 status, age in years and sex. Where HLA class I and class II types were available, the types were taken from metadata supplied by the sample provider, not from assay-based typing. General conclusions and limits of the study: Clinical and demographic metadata were provided uncurated, with the amount varying by source and participant.

Whole blood was collected in K2EDTA tubes by collaborating institutions according to the institutions' own protocols. For TCRbeta analysis, collaborators shipped samples in one of three forms: frozen whole blood, isolated PBMCs, or DNA extracted from either of those sample types. On this clone: The clone's antigen remains unknown. It has no much larger one-base neighbor in the sample; base qualities were not kept.

TCRbeta CDR3 regions were amplified from genomic DNA using the immunoSEQ Assay, a bias-controlled multiplex PCR. As for the authors' bioinformatics: Within the assay, amplification of reference gene primers was used to estimate how many nucleated cells each sample contained. Sequence reads were collapsed and filtered to measure the absolute abundance of every unique TCRbeta CDR3 rearrangement. For each sample, productive Simpson clonality was calculated by taking the square root of Simpson's diversity index across productive rearrangements. The clones in this table, taken by TCRdb from immuneACCESS, are in-frame only. Not every clone is retained; where verified, under half of the shortfall comes from an unresolved V gene, and the cause of the rest is unknown. The V and J calls and clone size were taken over from that table, and D and trimming were inferred from the DNA. The sample contains about 210,000 clones, about 80% of them found a single time. Jointly, the top ten make up approximately 6.9% of the sample.

The sequence was obtained from a man aged 60 to 75 with acute or convalescent COVID-19. Sequencing was carried out using peripheral blood.

The CDR3 loop reads CASSAASGTYQETQYF. The sequenced DNA: TGTGCCAGTAGTGCGGCTAGCGGGACGTACCAAGAGACCCAGTACTTC. This sequence uses TRBV19 and TRBJ2-5; 9 of the junction bases match TRBD2. Trimming leaves V shorter by 5 bases and J shorter by 0 bases, with the junction holding 7 bases beyond the gene matches. From the cysteine up to the phenylalanine, the CDR3 has a length of 16 residues. The kept DNA is CDR3 alone, 48 bases in frame from the first base. CDR1 and CDR2 (LNHDA, SQIVND) derive from the germline V gene (reference sequence). Reference TRBV19 and TRBJ2-5 genes cover what lies past the CDR3, so the full variable domain is DGGITQSPKYLFRKEGQNVTLSCEQNLNHDAMYWYRQDPGQGLRLIYYSQIVNDFQKGDIAEGYSVSREKKESFPLTVTSAQKNPTAFYLCASSAASGTYQETQYFGPGTRLLVL.